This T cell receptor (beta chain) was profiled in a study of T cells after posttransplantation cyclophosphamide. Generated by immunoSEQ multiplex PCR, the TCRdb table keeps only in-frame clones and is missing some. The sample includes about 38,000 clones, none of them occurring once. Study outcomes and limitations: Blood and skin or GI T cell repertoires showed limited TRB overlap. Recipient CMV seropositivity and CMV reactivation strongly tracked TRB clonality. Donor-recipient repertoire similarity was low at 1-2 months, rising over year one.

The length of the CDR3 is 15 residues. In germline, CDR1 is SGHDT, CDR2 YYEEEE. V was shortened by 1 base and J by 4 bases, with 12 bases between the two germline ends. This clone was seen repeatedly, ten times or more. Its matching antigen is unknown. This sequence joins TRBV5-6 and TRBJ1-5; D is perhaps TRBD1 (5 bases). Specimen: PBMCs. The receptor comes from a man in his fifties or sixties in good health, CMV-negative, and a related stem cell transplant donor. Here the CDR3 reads CASSLYDRKNQPQHF. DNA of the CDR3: TGTGCCAGCAGCTTGTACGACAGAAAGAATCAGCCCCAGCATTTT.